Shown below are 20 T cell receptor beta chains from a single sample sequenced in a study of T-cell memory formation after mild COVID-19. TCRdb itself ran the 5' RACE reads through MiXCR, one entry per CDR3 protein. The sample holds around 500,000 distinct CDR3 sequences, about 20% seen once. Source material: PBMCs or a T cell subset sorted from them (not recorded which). The origin of the receptors is an adult woman who had mild COVID-19 (a few samples of this study predate the infection). Cell type and time point are not known.

This chain joins TRBV5-1 and TRBJ2-3; no definite D call. Germline V gene data show CDR1 as SGHRS and CDR2 as YFSETQ. This CDR3 is built from 14 residues. Trimming removed 5 bases at V and 0 bases at J, with 10 bases between. As DNA, the CDR3 is TGCGCCAGCAGAGGTGGTCGTAGCACAGATACGCAGTATTTT. Protein: CASRGGRSTDTQYF.

The rearrangement links TRBV9 to TRBJ2-1; D is tentatively TRBD1 or TRBD2 (6 bases each). CDR1 is SGDLS and CDR2 is YYNGEE in the germline V gene. The V gene lost 0 bases and the J gene lost 8 bases, with 9 bases spanning the gap. This CDR3 comprises 13 residues. The CDR3: CASSVGGADEQFF. DNA for the CDR3: TGTGCCAGCAGCGTAGGGGGGGCTGATGAGCAGTTCTTC.

The chain couples TRBV7-6 to TRBJ2-7; 11 positions agree with TRBD2. The junction had 5 bases not matched to a gene; V was cut back by 2 bases and J by 5 bases. In germline, CDR1 is SGHVS, CDR2 FNYEAQ. The CDR3 has 15 residues. Here the CDR3 DNA reads TGTGCCAGCAGCTTAACGTCTAGCGGGAGGCACGAGCAGTACTTC. Its translation is CASSLTSSGRHEQYF.

This clonotype was seen repeatedly, ten times or more. The chain is built from TRBV5-5 and TRBJ2-1; D not resolved. From germline, CDR1 is SGHKS and CDR2 YYEKEE (reference sequence). The CDR3 is 16 amino acids. V shed 4 bases and J shed 0 bases, with 14 bases lying between them. The CDR3 sequence: CASSLTAYASYNEQFF. CDR3 nucleotides: TGTGCCAGCAGCCTCACAGCTTATGCCTCCTACAATGAGCAGTTCTTC. The complete variable domain, with remaining parts taken from reference TRBV5-5 and TRBJ2-1, reads DAGVTQSPTHLIKTRGQQVTLRCSPISGHKSVSWYQQVLGQGPQFIFQYYEKEERGRGNFPDRFSARQFPNYSSELNVNALLLGDSALYLCASSLTAYASYNEQFFGPGTRLTVL.

DNA for the CDR3: TGTGCCAGCAGCCCACAGGGGAGCGTGAACACCATATATTTT. It encodes CASSPQGSVNTIYF. The chain carries TRBV9 and TRBJ1-3; 7 nucleotides agree with TRBD1. The length of the CDR3 is 14 residues. Trimming cost V 4 bases and J 7 bases; bases outside gene matches: 8. Germline V gene data show CDR1 as SGDLS and CDR2 as YYNGEE. The whole variable domain, remainder taken from reference TRBV9 and TRBJ1-3, is DSGVTQTPKHLITATGQRVTLRCSPRSGDLSVYWYQQSLDQGLQFLIQYYNGEERAKGNILERFSAQQFPDLHSELNLSSLELGDSALYFCASSPQGSVNTIYFGEGSWLTVV.

The chain recombines TRBV20-1 with TRBJ2-1, with 12 bases that match TRBD1. Germline values: CDR1 DFQATT, CDR2 SNEGSKA (reference sequence). V was pared by 2 bases and J by 7 bases, with 9 bases of the junction left unmatched. The CDR3 totals 16 residues. The CDR3 DNA reads as TGCAGTGCTAGAAGAGGCGGGACAGGGGGCAGGAATGAGCAGTTCTTC. Amino acid sequence: CSARRGGTGGRNEQFF.

The chain joins TRBV20-1 to TRBJ2-3; TRBD2 matches 8 bases. CDR1 and CDR2 from the germline V gene are DFQATT and SNEGSKA (reference sequence). Germline trimming cut 4 bases from V and 1 base from J; bases unmatched to any gene: 10. The CDR3 runs to 16 residues. Written as DNA, the CDR3 is TGCAGTGCTACTCGACCGGGACTAGGGGGCACAGATACGCAGTATTTT. It translates to CSATRPGLGGTDTQYF.

This clonotype was detected only a few times. The chain links TRBV6-6 to TRBJ2-1; D not certain. CDR1 and CDR2 (germline): MNHNY, SVGAGI (reference sequence). The CDR3 sequence is 11 residues long. Trimming removed 7 bases from V and 7 bases from J, with 8 bases in between. The CDR3 nucleotides read TGTGCCAGCACCCTCGGAAATGAGCAGTTCTTC. Protein: CASTLGNEQFF.

This chain links TRBV24-1 with TRBJ1-5, with D hard to call. Between the trimmed V and J ends, which lost 3 bases and 0 bases, there was a span of 8 bases. Germline loops: CDR1 KGHDR, CDR2 SFDVKD. This CDR3 region has 15 residues. CDR3: CATSDRRDSNQPQHF. DNA of the CDR3: TGTGCCACCAGTGATCGGAGGGATAGCAATCAGCCCCAGCATTTT.

This chain connects TRBV7-2 to TRBJ2-1, with D possibly TRBD2 on 5 matching bases. This CDR3 is 12 amino acids long. Germline V gene lookup returns CDR1 SGHTA and CDR2 FQGNSA. Between the trimmed V and J ends, which lost 5 bases and 9 bases, there was a span of 11 bases. DNA of the CDR3: TGTGCCAGCAGCCGAGCGGCGGGTGAGCAGTTCTTC. It is translated as CASSRAAGEQFF.

CDR3 amino acids: CASTQGGEGFGGYTF. The CDR3 nucleotides are TGTGCCAGCACCCAAGGAGGGGAGGGTTTCGGTGGCTACACCTTC. The chain couples TRBV6-5 to TRBJ1-2, with D possibly TRBD1 on 5 matching bases. The CDR3 runs to 15 residues. Trimming cost V 7 bases and J 7 bases, with 22 bases left between them. Germline CDR1 and CDR2: MNHEY and SVGAGI.

The chain combines TRBV29-1 with TRBJ1-3; no firm D call. With 4 bases removed from V and 7 bases from J, the gap between germline ends came to 11 bases. This CDR3 is built from 12 residues. Per the germline V gene, CDR1 is SQVTM and CDR2 is ANQGSEA. CDR3 nucleotide sequence: TGCAGCGTTGTAAGGCATGGGAACACCATATATTTT. Its translation is CSVVRHGNTIYF.

This clonotype was seen only a few times. The chain carries TRBV29-1 and TRBJ2-1; 12 bases fit TRBD1. The CDR3 totals 13 residues. CDR1 is SQVTM, CDR2 ANQGSEA, per germline. After removal of 8 bases from V and 8 bases from J, the junction contained 7 bases not matched to a gene. In nucleotides, the CDR3 is TGCAGCATCCGGGACAGGGGGCCGTATGAGCAGTTCTTC. It specifies CSIRDRGPYEQFF.

This clonotype has a handful of counts. The chain is built from TRBV10-3 and TRBJ1-1; unclear D gene. The length of the CDR3 is 13 residues. Between the trimmed V and J ends, which lost 2 bases and 8 bases, there was a span of 12 bases. The V gene's germline CDR1 is ENHRY and CDR2 SYGVKD. CDR3 bases: TGTGCCATCAGTGAGACCCTTCTACGGGAAGCTTTCTTT. Protein product: CAISETLLREAFF.

This clonotype was observed a handful of times. The CDR3 here is CASSEDSGSNQPQHF. DNA for the CDR3: TGCGCCAGCAGCGAGGACAGCGGATCGAATCAGCCCCAGCATTTT. This chain connects TRBV5-1 to TRBJ1-5, with a tentative D call TRBD1 (6 bases). This CDR3 has 15 residues. Germline values: CDR1 SGHRS, CDR2 YFSETQ. V lost 4 bases and J lost 4, with 15 bases in between.

This chain uses TRBV3-1 with TRBJ2-5; no firm D call. From germline, CDR1 is LGHDT and CDR2 YNNKEL (reference sequence). V was shortened by 7 bases and J by 1 base, with 13 bases between the two germline ends. This CDR3 comprises 14 residues. The CDR3 protein is CASTPSATQETQYF. The CDR3 DNA is TGTGCCAGCACACCTAGTGCTACCCAAGAGACCCAGTACTTC.

The chain links TRBV24-1 to TRBJ2-1, with 7 bases that match TRBD1. From germline, CDR1 is KGHDR and CDR2 SFDVKD. Unmatched junction bases numbered 17, after V lost 5 bases and J lost 2 bases. The CDR3 is made up of 19 amino acids. CDR3 protein: CATSVRPQGLARTYNEQFF. CDR3 coding DNA: TGTGCCACCAGTGTTCGCCCACAGGGGCTGGCCCGTACCTACAATGAGCAGTTCTTC.

The chain couples TRBV19 to TRBJ2-7; D remains ambiguous. Germline-derived CDR1 and CDR2 are LNHDA and SQIVND (reference sequence). V was trimmed by 5 bases and J by 0 bases, leaving 17 bases between them. The CDR3 spans 16 residues. CDR3 sequence reads: CASSLRPSTVSYEQYF. The CDR3 DNA is TGTGCCAGTAGTCTCCGGCCTTCTACTGTCTCCTACGAGCAGTACTTC.

There are a few counts of this clonotype. The rearrangement joins TRBV24-1 to TRBJ2-7; 7 bases agree with TRBD1. This CDR3 has 12 residues. V was pared by 2 bases and J by 6 bases, with 0 bases of the junction left unmatched. CDR1 and CDR2 (germline): KGHDR, SFDVKD. Here the CDR3 DNA reads TGTGCCACCAGTGATTGGACAGGCGAGCAGTACTTC. It yields the protein CATSDWTGEQYF.

The chain combines TRBV18 with TRBJ1-6; TRBD1 aligns across 9 bases. Germline-derived CDR1 and CDR2 are KGHSH and LQKENI. The CDR3 contains 16 residues. V trimming: 5 bases; J trimming: 4 bases; junction bases outside the gene matches: 6. CDR3 region: CASSTRTGVYNSPLHF. DNA for the CDR3: TGTGCCAGCTCAACACGGACAGGGGTTTATAATTCACCCCTCCACTTT.